These 10 T cell receptor beta chains came from one sample sequenced in a study of type 1 and type 2 diabetes patients. PCR was run on genomic DNA. Amplification of the beta chain CDR3 used 30 forward and 13 reverse multiplex primers. Using its own MiXCR run on the multiplex PCR reads, TCRdb lists one record per CDR3 protein. The sample contains 250,000 to 300,000 distinct CDR3 sequences, 40% to 50% of which appear only once. The sample taken for sequencing was peripheral blood mononuclear cells (PBMCs). The receptors derive from a man aged 18 to 35 with type 2 diabetes.

The table lists this clonotype with a few counts. V usage is TRBV10-3 and J usage is TRBJ2-7; TRBD2 agrees at 7 bases. V dropped 6 bases and J dropped 2; count of bases not matched to a gene: 10. The CDR3 runs to 15 residues. The germline V gene has CDR1 ENHRY and CDR2 SYGVKD. The CDR3 DNA sequence: TGTGCCATCAGAGACCGGGACTACCCTACCTACGAGCAGTACTTC. This translates into CAIRDRDYPTYEQYF.

This clonotype was found once. The chain carries TRBV9 and TRBJ1-2; possibly TRBD1 for D (6 bases). This CDR3 comprises 16 residues. From germline, CDR1 is SGDLS and CDR2 YYNGEE. V was trimmed by 2 bases and J by 2 bases, leaving 16 bases between them. CDR3 sequence: CASSVETGRLNYGYTF. The DNA for the CDR3 is TGTGCCAGCAGCGTGGAGACAGGAAGACTCAACTATGGCTACACCTTC.

This rearrangement joins TRBV7-6 to TRBJ2-7, with TRBD2 matching over 8 bases. The CDR3 runs 15 residues. Looked up from germline, CDR1 is SGHVS and CDR2 is FNYEAQ. After removal of 6 bases from V and 5 bases from J, the junction contained 12 bases not matched to a gene. The CDR3 region has the DNA TGTGCCAGCAGACCGGCGACTAGCGCCCTCGACGAGCAGTACTTC. Amino acids: CASRPATSALDEQYF.

Comments on this clonotype: At one end the junction does not follow the germline gene, possibly because of a read error. The chain is built from TRBV24-1 and TRBJ2-7, with D possibly matching TRBD1 (6 bases). This CDR3 is 15 amino acids long. Germline V gene sequence: CDR1 KGHDR, CDR2 SFDVKD. This chain's CDR3 is CASSLSTGNTYEQYF. CDR3 bases: TGTGCCAGCAGTTTATCGACAGGAAACACCTACGAGCAGTACTTC.

The table lists this clonotype with a count of one. The CDR3 DNA reads as TGTGCCAGTAGTATGGGGGAGACCCAGTACTTC. It yields the protein CASSMGETQYF. The chain couples TRBV19 to TRBJ2-5; no definite D call. The CDR3 sequence is 11 residues long. Germline CDR1 LNHDA, CDR2 SQIVND (reference sequence). The germline V and J ends were trimmed by 3 bases and 5 bases, with 4 bases remaining between them.

This clonotype occurred a few times. The CDR3 sequence: CASSYDRTEAFF. DNA of the CDR3: TGTGCCAGCAGTTACGACCGGACTGAAGCTTTCTTT. J is TRBJ1-1 and V is TRBV6-6; D call uncertain. The CDR3 contains 12 residues. Trimming took 2 bases from V and 5 from J, leaving 6 bases between them. Per germline, CDR1 MNHNY and CDR2 SVGAGI (reference sequence).

This rearrangement joins TRBV10-1 to TRBJ2-1, with 10 bases identical to TRBD2. The length of the CDR3 is 16 residues. The germline gives CDR1 WNHNN, CDR2 SYGVQD (reference sequence). The junction had 11 bases not matched to a gene; V was cut back by 5 bases and J by 7 bases. The CDR3 nucleotides read TGCGCCAGCAGTCAATCCTCTAGCGGGAGAAGGAATGAGCAGTTCTTC. It is translated as CASSQSSSGRRNEQFF.

This chain joins TRBV5-8 and TRBJ2-3, with D perhaps TRBD2 (5 bases). The V and J ends lost 2 bases and 3 bases respectively, with 16 bases between them. CDR1 and CDR2 from the germline V gene are SGHTS and YDEGEE. This CDR3 is built from 16 residues. CDR3: CASSFNGVVGTDTQYF. The CDR3, as DNA: TGTGCCAGCAGCTTTAACGGGGTCGTGGGGACAGATACGCAGTATTTT.

There are a few counts of this clonotype. CDR3: CATRTSLGELFF. In nucleotides, the CDR3 is TGTGCCACCAGGACGTCACTCGGGGAGCTGTTTTTT. The chain links TRBV28 to TRBJ2-2; D is uncertain. The length of the CDR3 is 12 residues. V shed 10 bases and J shed 7 bases, with 13 bases lying between them. Germline CDR1 MDHEN, CDR2 SYDVKM.

V gene TRBV10-1 combines with J gene TRBJ2-3; weak D call: TRBD1 (6 bases). V was cut by 6 bases and J by 7 bases, with 14 bases left in between. This CDR3 has 13 amino acids. Germline CDR1 and CDR2: WNHNN and SYGVQD (reference sequence). The CDR3 DNA reads as TGCGCCAGCAGCCGAGGCCAGGGGAATACGCAGTATTTT. It translates to CASSRGQGNTQYF.